The text below deals with one T cell receptor beta chain. This entry comes from a study of cytomegalovirus exposure and HLA in healthy donors. Trimming cost V 2 bases and J 2 bases; bases outside gene matches: 4. The germline CDR1 and CDR2 sequences are MNHEY and SMNVEV (reference sequence). This CDR3 is built from 15 residues. The study ran its PCR with 60 Vbeta and 13 Jbeta primers. Measured with immunoSEQ multiplex PCR; TCRdb has only the in-frame clones, and not every one. The sample has about 200,000 clones; over 9.5% are singletons. The clonotype comes from a man aged 50 to 60 in good health and CMV-seropositive. Material: PBMCs. The V and J genes are TRBV27 and TRBJ1-2; 8 nucleotides align to TRBD1. The CDR3 here is CASSLKQGENYGYTF. In DNA, the CDR3 is TGTGCCAGCAGTTTAAAACAGGGGGAGAACTATGGCTACACCTTC.